The 21 T cell receptor beta chains listed next were all sequenced from one sample in a study of early T cells in non-severe SARS-CoV-2 infection. TCRdb itself ran the 5' RACE reads through MiXCR, one entry per CDR3 protein. The sample has 60,000 to 75,000 distinct CDR3 sequences, 9% to 10% seen once. The source material was whole blood, sampled at baseline. The receptors originated from an adult who was a healthcare worker with PCR-confirmed SARS-CoV-2 infection or an uninfected control (not recorded which).

This clonotype appeared a few times. The chain uses TRBV5-1 and TRBJ2-7; 10 bases line up with TRBD2. The ends lost 4 bases at V and 0 bases at J; junction bases unmatched: 4. This CDR3 region has 15 residues. From germline, CDR1 is SGHRS and CDR2 YFSETQ. The CDR3 nucleotides read TGCGCCAGCAGCCCGGGACTAGCGAACTCCTACGAGCAGTACTTC. It is translated as CASSPGLANSYEQYF. Drawing the rest from reference TRBV5-1 and TRBJ2-7, the complete variable domain is KAGVTQTPRYLIKTRGQQVTLSCSPISGHRSVSWYQQTPGQGLQFLFEYFSETQRNKGNFPGRFSGRQFSNSRSEMNVSTLELGDSALYLCASSPGLANSYEQYFGPGTRLTVT.

This clonotype came up many times. V is TRBV19 and J is TRBJ1-4, with D unresolved. Germline V gene lookup returns CDR1 LNHDA and CDR2 SQIVND (reference sequence). The germline V and J ends were trimmed by 6 bases and 9 bases, with 17 bases remaining between them. The CDR3 covers 14 residues. The CDR3 nucleotides are TGTGCCAGTAGCTCCGGCAAGACGGCCCAAAAACTGTTTTTT. Translated: CASSSGKTAQKLFF.

This clonotype was picked up many times. The chain joins TRBV6-2 or TRBV6-3 to TRBJ2-7; 10 bases agree with TRBD2. The V gene end was trimmed by 6 bases and the J gene end by 6 bases; junction bases not matched to a gene: 8. The CDR3 has 14 amino acids. The V gene's germline CDR1 is MNHEY and CDR2 SVGEGT. The DNA of the CDR3 is TGTGCCAGCAGGGCTGGGACTAGCGAGGTCGAGCAGTACTTC. It specifies CASRAGTSEVEQYF.

This clonotype has more than one count but fewer than ten. The CDR3 DNA sequence: TGTGCCAGCAGCTTAGGGACTAGCGGGTTTGAGCAGTTCTTC. It encodes CASSLGTSGFEQFF. This chain uses TRBV7-2 with TRBJ2-1; TRBD2 matches at 11 bases. Trimming cost V 1 base and J 9 bases; bases outside gene matches: 2. Looked up from germline, CDR1 is SGHTA and CDR2 is FQGNSA. This CDR3 has 14 residues.

This clonotype has at least ten counts. V usage is TRBV6-5 and J usage is TRBJ2-3; unclear D gene. Germline V gene data show CDR1 as MNHEY and CDR2 as SVGAGI. The CDR3 loop spans 17 amino acids. Between the trimmed V and J ends, which lost 0 bases and 0 bases, there was a span of 13 bases. DNA for the CDR3: TGTGCCAGCAGTTACTCAGTAGGCGCTTCTAGCACAGATACGCAGTATTTT. This encodes CASSYSVGASSTDTQYF.

A few counts support this clonotype. The chain has TRBV7-3 and TRBJ2-7; D gene unclear. CDR1 is SGHTA, CDR2 FQGTGA, per germline. The CDR3 contains 14 residues. V was clipped by 8 bases and J by 4 bases, with 18 bases between them. CDR3 sequence: CASQAPWAEYEQYF. The CDR3, as DNA: TGTGCCAGCCAGGCCCCCTGGGCAGAATACGAGCAGTACTTC.

This clonotype has at least ten counts. This chain uses TRBV5-1 with TRBJ2-3; perhaps TRBD1 as D (6 bases). The CDR3 totals 15 residues. V lost 0 bases to trimming and J lost 3 bases, with 11 bases between them. Germline loops: CDR1 SGHRS, CDR2 YFSETQ. Written as DNA, the CDR3 is TGCGCCAGCAGCTTGGGCAGGGGCCCTACAGATACGCAGTATTTT. This encodes CASSLGRGPTDTQYF.

This clonotype was seen more than once but under ten times. V is TRBV21-1 and J is TRBJ2-5; no DNA check was done on the table's D call, TRBD2. TRBV21-1 is reported as a pseudogene. The CDR3 covers 18 residues. CDR3 sequence (DNA): TGCGCCAGCGGTGTTCTATTAACTAGCGGGAGGGCGAGAGAGACCCAGTACTTC. It is translated as CASGVLLTSGRARETQYF.

The chain joins TRBV28 to TRBJ2-6, with D perhaps TRBD1 or TRBD2 (5 bases each). Germline-derived CDR1 and CDR2 are MDHEN and SYDVKM. V shed 2 bases and J shed 0 bases, with 17 bases lying between them. The CDR3 covers 19 residues. The CDR3 DNA reads TGTGCCAGCAGTTTACGACGCTCGGGACCGGGCTCTGGGGCCAACGTCCTGACTTTC. Residues: CASSLRRSGPGSGANVLTF.

V and J are TRBV27 and TRBJ2-3; 9 bases are a match to TRBD2. The germline V gene encodes CDR1 MNHEY and CDR2 SMNVEV (reference sequence). The CDR3 spans 14 residues. The V gene end was trimmed by 8 bases and the J gene end by 4 bases; junction bases not matched to a gene: 7. The DNA for the CDR3 is TGTGCCAGCGCGCTAGCGGGATTCCCAGATACGCAGTATTTT. Protein sequence: CASALAGFPDTQYF.

J is TRBJ1-2 and V is TRBV6-1; D not certain. V lost 0 bases, J lost 5 bases, and 4 bases lay in between. CDR3 length: 12 residues. The V gene's germline CDR1 is MNHNS and CDR2 SASEGT. The CDR3 is CASSEAEYGYTF. The CDR3 DNA is TGTGCCAGCAGTGAAGCAGAGTATGGCTACACCTTC.

V gene TRBV4-3 combines with J gene TRBJ2-7, with D perhaps matching TRBD2 (6 bases). The CDR3 sequence is 16 residues long. V was clipped by 0 bases and J by 3 bases, with 15 bases between them. Per germline, CDR1 LGHNA and CDR2 YSLEER. The CDR3 DNA reads TGCGCCAGCAGCCAAGATCAATCGCTAGCGAGCTACGAGCAGTACTTC. Translation: CASSQDQSLASYEQYF.

This clonotype has just a few counts. V is TRBV20-1 and J is TRBJ2-1; D gene unclear. The CDR3 sequence is 12 residues long. Trimming took 2 bases from V and 10 from J, leaving 12 bases between them. Germline CDR1 is DFQATT and CDR2 is SNEGSKA (reference sequence). DNA for the CDR3: TGCAGTGCTAGAAGGCCTACGGGCGAGCAGTTCTTC. Translated: CSARRPTGEQFF.

This clonotype was recorded at least ten times. The gene calls are TRBV12-3 or TRBV12-4 and TRBJ2-7, with 8 bases lining up with TRBD2. The CDR3 runs to 16 residues. V trimming: 0 bases; J trimming: 6 bases; junction bases outside the gene matches: 10. CDR3: CASSLAGAGVKAEQYF. CDR3 DNA sequence: TGTGCCAGCAGTTTAGCGGGAGCGGGAGTAAAGGCCGAGCAGTACTTC.

The CDR3, as DNA: TGCAGTGCTAGAGACATGGGGACAGTCGATGGAAACACCATATATTTT. Encoded protein: CSARDMGTVDGNTIYF. V is TRBV20-1 and J is TRBJ1-3, with TRBD1 matching over 7 bases. Germline V CDR1 and CDR2: DFQATT, SNEGSKA (reference sequence). V dropped 0 bases and J dropped 3; count of bases not matched to a gene: 8. CDR3 length: 16 amino acids.

Many counts were recorded for this clonotype. The DNA of the CDR3 is TGTGCCAGCAGCTTGGACGGAACCTACGAGCAGTACTTC. Its protein is CASSLDGTYEQYF. The chain joins TRBV5-6 to TRBJ2-7; D is unclear. The CDR3 extends over 13 amino acids. The V gene lost 0 bases and the J gene lost 2 bases, with 6 bases spanning the gap. Germline values: CDR1 SGHDT, CDR2 YYEEEE.

V and J are TRBV4-3 and TRBJ1-5; possible D gene TRBD1, 5 bases. The CDR3 spans 15 residues. The germline gives CDR1 LGHNA, CDR2 YSLEER. The V and J ends lost 2 bases and 7 bases respectively, with 15 bases between them. The CDR3 loop is CASSQSGANGQPQHF. In DNA form, the CDR3 reads TGCGCCAGCAGCCAATCCGGGGCGAATGGGCAGCCCCAGCATTTT.

The V and J genes are TRBV20-1 and TRBJ1-5, with D possibly matching TRBD1 (5 bases). Trimming cost V 3 bases and J 3 bases, with 9 bases left between them. Germline assignment: CDR1 DFQATT and CDR2 SNEGSKA (reference sequence). This CDR3 has 13 amino acids. The CDR3: CSARRQYNQPQHF. In DNA form, the CDR3 reads TGCAGTGCTAGGCGACAGTACAATCAGCCCCAGCATTTT.

A few counts support this clonotype. The chain carries TRBV10-3 and TRBJ2-5; 12 positions match TRBD2. The CDR3 contains 14 residues. Per germline, CDR1 ENHRY and CDR2 SYGVKD. J was trimmed by 5 bases and V by 6 bases; bases with no gene match: 4. The CDR3 region is CAIRTSGSGETQYF. For the CDR3, the DNA is TGTGCCATCAGGACTAGCGGGAGCGGGGAGACCCAGTACTTC.

Ten or more counts support this clonotype. The chain joins TRBV6-6 to TRBJ2-2; D possibly corresponds to TRBD2 (8 bases). Germline assignment: CDR1 MNHNY and CDR2 SVGAGI (reference sequence). The CDR3 runs to 17 residues. Trimming stripped 4 bases from V and 4 bases from J, with 19 bases between. The CDR3 nucleotides are TGTGCCAGCAGTTCCACCGGGAGGGGGCTGGGCACCGGGGAGCTGTTTTTT. Protein: CASSSTGRGLGTGELFF.

There are a few counts of this clonotype. The V and J genes are TRBV5-4 and TRBJ2-5; D call uncertain. V lost 0 bases to trimming and J lost 1 base, with 7 bases between them. The CDR3 is 14 residues long. Germline CDR1 reads SGHNT; CDR2 reads YYREEE (reference sequence). The CDR3 DNA reads as TGTGCCAGCAGCTTGGCGTCTAGCCAAGAGACCCAGTACTTC. As protein: CASSLASSQETQYF.